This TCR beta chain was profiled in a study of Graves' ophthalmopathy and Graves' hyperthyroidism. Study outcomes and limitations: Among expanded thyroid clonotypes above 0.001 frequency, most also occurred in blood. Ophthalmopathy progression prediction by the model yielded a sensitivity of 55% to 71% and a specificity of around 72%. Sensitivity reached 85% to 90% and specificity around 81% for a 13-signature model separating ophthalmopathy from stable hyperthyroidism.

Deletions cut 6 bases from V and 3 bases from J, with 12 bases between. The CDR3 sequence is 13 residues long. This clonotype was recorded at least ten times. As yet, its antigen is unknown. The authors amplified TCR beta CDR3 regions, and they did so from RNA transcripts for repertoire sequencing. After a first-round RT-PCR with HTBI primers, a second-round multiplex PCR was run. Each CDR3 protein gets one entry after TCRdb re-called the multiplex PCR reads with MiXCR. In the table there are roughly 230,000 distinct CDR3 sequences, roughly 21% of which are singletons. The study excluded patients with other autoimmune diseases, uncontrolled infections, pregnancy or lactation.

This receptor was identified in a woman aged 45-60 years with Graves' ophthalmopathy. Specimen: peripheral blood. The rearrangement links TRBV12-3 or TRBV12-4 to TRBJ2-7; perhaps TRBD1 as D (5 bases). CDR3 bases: TGTGCCAGCAGGGCCCAGGGTTACTACGAGCAGTACTTC. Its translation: CASRAQGYYEQYF.